Following are 21 T cell receptor beta chains from one sample sequenced in a study of cytomegalovirus exposure and HLA in healthy donors. The PCR made use of 60 Vbeta and 13 Jbeta primers. Libraries were prepared by immunoSEQ multiplex PCR; TCRdb keeps only in-frame clonotypes and omits some of them. The table shows 150,000 to 200,000 clones, with 75% to 85% occurring only once. The sequenced sample consisted of PBMCs. The receptor source for this set is a male donor in good health and CMV-seropositive.

This clone occurred a few times. CDR3 DNA: TGCGCCAGCAGTCCCAGGGGAGCTGGAAACACCATATATTTT. Protein product: CASSPRGAGNTIYF. V usage is TRBV5-1 and J usage is TRBJ1-3, with a tentative D call TRBD1 (6 bases). CDR3 length: 14 residues. Per germline, CDR1 SGHRS and CDR2 YFSETQ. Deletions cut 5 bases from V and 2 bases from J, with 11 bases between.

The CDR3 DNA reads TGTGCCAGCGGAGGACAGGGCAATCAGCCCCAGCATTTT. The encoded protein is CASGGQGNQPQHF. The chain joins TRBV2 to TRBJ1-5; 7 bases align to TRBD1. Losses at the gene ends were 8 bases for V and 2 bases for J; bases not matched to a gene: 3. The CDR3 has 13 amino acids. Germline loops: CDR1 SNHLY, CDR2 FYNNEI.

In this sample, this clone turned up a few times. The V and J genes are TRBV5-1 and TRBJ1-1, with 7 bases matching TRBD1. CDR1 is SGHRS, CDR2 YFSETQ, per germline. This CDR3 comprises 14 residues. The V and J ends lost 4 bases and 2 bases, in that order; junction bases with no gene match: 5. The CDR3 loop is CASSDRQGNTEAFF. The CDR3 DNA reads as TGCGCCAGCAGCGATCGACAGGGAAACACTGAAGCTTTCTTT.

The J gene is TRBJ1-2, the V gene TRBV6-5; 9 nucleotides align to TRBD1. CDR1 and CDR2 (germline): MNHEY, SVGAGI. The length of the CDR3 is 12 residues. V lost 4 bases, J lost 8 bases, and 2 bases stayed unmatched. CDR3 amino acids: CASSFTGGGYTF. The CDR3 DNA reads as TGTGCCAGCAGTTTCACAGGGGGCGGCTACACCTTC.

This chain links TRBV2 with TRBJ1-2; D is possibly TRBD1 (6 bases). The CDR3 runs 16 residues. Trimming left V 8 bases short and J 5 bases short, with 24 bases between. Germline CDR1 and CDR2: SNHLY and FYNNEI. The CDR3 sequence is CASGGDRWYVGYGYTF. CDR3 in DNA: TGTGCCAGCGGTGGAGACAGGTGGTATGTAGGGTATGGCTACACCTTC.

This chain links TRBV4-1 with TRBJ1-4; D call uncertain. The length of the CDR3 is 15 residues. The ends were cut back, 3 bases at V and 3 bases at J, with 11 bases in the middle. The germline V gene has CDR1 MGHRA and CDR2 YSYEKL. This CDR3 is CASSQLGRANEKLFF. The CDR3 DNA is TGCGCCAGCAGCCAGCTCGGGAGGGCTAATGAAAAACTGTTTTTT.

This clone came up once. V gene TRBV27 combines with J gene TRBJ2-3; 10 positions match TRBD2. V shed 6 bases, J shed 6 bases, and the junction held 9 bases outside the gene matches. In germline, CDR1 is MNHEY, CDR2 SMNVEV (reference sequence). The CDR3 is 15 amino acids. The CDR3 bases are TGTGCCAGCAGCCCACTAGCGGGGTGGCGGGATACGCAGTATTTT. This encodes CASSPLAGWRDTQYF.

A word on this clone: Mismatch with germline at one junction end may stem from a read error. This sequence joins TRBV5-6 and TRBJ2-6, with TRBD1 as a possible D gene (5 bases). This CDR3 has 15 amino acids. Germline V gene data show CDR1 as SGHDT and CDR2 as YYEEEE. CDR3 protein: CASTFYGSGANVLPF. DNA for the CDR3: TGTGCCAGCACCTTTTACGGGTCTGGGGCCAACGTCCTGCCTTTC.

The J gene is TRBJ1-2, the V gene TRBV27; possible D gene TRBD1, 5 bases. The CDR3 has 13 amino acids. Deletions cut 3 bases from V and 8 bases from J, with 13 bases between. Germline V lookup: CDR1 MNHEY, CDR2 SMNVEV (reference sequence). CDR3 amino acids: CASSFGMGGGYTF. The CDR3 bases are TGTGCCAGCAGTTTTGGGATGGGGGGAGGCTACACCTTC.

The chain uses TRBV2 and TRBJ2-5, with D tentatively TRBD2 (6 bases). Germline values: CDR1 SNHLY, CDR2 FYNNEI. V was clipped by 6 bases and J by 2 bases, with 16 bases between them. The CDR3 contains 15 residues. CDR3 sequence (DNA): TGTGCCAGCAGGAAAGGGACTCTAAGACAAGAGACCCAGTACTTC. This gives the protein CASRKGTLRQETQYF.

This clone was found a few times. The chain has TRBV5-1 and TRBJ1-5; 8 bases fit TRBD1. CDR3 length: 15 residues. V dropped 3 bases and J dropped 0; count of bases not matched to a gene: 2. Germline V gives CDR1 SGHRS, CDR2 YFSETQ. The CDR3 nucleotides read TGCGCCAGCAGCTCGACAGGGGATAGCAATCAGCCCCAGCATTTT. Residues: CASSSTGDSNQPQHF.

The V call is TRBV29-1, the J call TRBJ2-6; 9 bases map to TRBD1. Trimming removed 5 bases from V and 0 bases from J; junction bases left unmatched: 11. The CDR3 totals 18 residues. The germline V gene encodes CDR1 SQVTM and CDR2 ANQGSEA. The CDR3 DNA follows: TGCAGCGTTTGGACCTGGGACAGGGCTTCCTCTGGGGCCAACGTCCTGACTTTC. It translates to CSVWTWDRASSGANVLTF.

The chain combines TRBV7-8 with TRBJ2-7, with no clear D. With 5 bases removed from V and 7 bases from J, the gap between germline ends came to 15 bases. CDR1 is SGHVS, CDR2 FQNEAQ, per germline. CDR3 length equals 13 residues. CDR3: CASSKYSPGEQYF. The CDR3 nucleotides read TGTGCCAGCAGCAAATACAGCCCTGGGGAGCAGTACTTC.

V gene TRBV5-4 combines with J gene TRBJ2-3; weak D call: TRBD1 (5 bases). Trimming removed 4 bases from V and 0 bases from J, with 6 bases in between. The CDR3 loop spans 13 amino acids. CDR1 is SGHNT, CDR2 YYREEE, per germline (reference sequence). This CDR3 is CASSGASTDTQYF. The DNA for the CDR3 is TGTGCCAGCAGCGGGGCTAGCACAGATACGCAGTATTTT.

Details on this clone: A read error may produce the germline difference seen at one junction end. The genes are TRBV7-7 and TRBJ2-5; D is uncertain. Germline V gene lookup returns CDR1 SSHAT and CDR2 FNYEAQ (reference sequence). The length of the CDR3 is 13 residues. The CDR3 DNA reads TGTGCTAGCAGCTCTACGGTCCAAGAGACCCAGTACTTC. Its translation: CASSSTVQETQYF.

In regard to this clone: As the CDR3 is not closed by the conserved phenylalanine or tryptophan, this likely results from a read error. The rearrangement joins TRBV5-1 to TRBJ1-6, with TRBD1 identical over 7 bases. Germline CDR1 SGHRS, CDR2 YFSETQ. The CDR3 is made up of 16 amino acids. The V gene end was trimmed by 4 bases and the J gene end by 5 bases; junction bases not matched to a gene: 9. The DNA of the CDR3 is TGCGCCAGCAGCCTCGGGCCCGACAGGGATAATTCACCCCTCCACTCT. The encoded protein is CASSLGPDRDNSPLHS.

Here the CDR3 reads CASSLVGEAEAFF. CDR3 bases: TGTGCCAGCAGCTTAGTCGGGGAAGCTGAAGCTTTCTTT. The chain couples TRBV7-8 to TRBJ1-1; D gene ambiguous. Germline CDR1 SGHVS, CDR2 FQNEAQ. V shed 1 base and J shed 6 bases, with 9 bases lying between them. The CDR3 runs 13 residues. The whole variable domain, remainder taken from reference TRBV7-8 and TRBJ1-1, is GAGVSQSPRYKVAKRGQDVALRCDPISGHVSLFWYQQALGQGPEFLTYFQNEAQLDKSGLPSDRFFAERPEGSVSTLKIQRTQQEDSAVYLCASSLVGEAEAFFGQGTRLTVV.

The gene calls are TRBV7-3 and TRBJ1-2, with 9 bases identical to TRBD1. Germline V CDR1 and CDR2: SGHTA, FQGTGA. The J segment lost 7 bases and the V segment lost 5 bases, leaving 11 bases of the junction unmatched. This CDR3 spans 15 amino acids. Written as DNA, the CDR3 is TGTGCCAGCAGCGCTCAAGCCGGGACAGGGTTTGGCTACACCTTC. This gives the protein CASSAQAGTGFGYTF.

In its sample, this clone was seen once. The chain employs TRBV9 and TRBJ1-1, with D unresolved. Trimming left V 0 bases short and J 0 bases short, with 9 bases between. Germline V lookup: CDR1 SGDLS, CDR2 YYNGEE. The CDR3 spans 15 residues. This chain's CDR3 is CASSVGPDMNTEAFF. CDR3 coding DNA: TGTGCCAGCAGCGTAGGGCCAGACATGAACACTGAAGCTTTCTTT. The full variable domain, rest sourced from reference TRBV9 and TRBJ1-1, is DSGVTQTPKHLITATGQRVTLRCSPRSGDLSVYWYQQSLDQGLQFLIQYYNGEERAKGNILERFSAQQFPDLHSELNLSSLELGDSALYFCASSVGPDMNTEAFFGQGTRLTVV.

The chain uses TRBV4-2 and TRBJ2-1, with 8 bases fitting TRBD2. Looked up from germline, CDR1 is LGHNA and CDR2 is YNFKEQ. This CDR3 is 17 amino acids long. After removal of 1 base from V and 2 bases from J, the junction contained 7 bases not matched to a gene. The CDR3 region has the DNA TGTGCCAGCAGCCAAGTTGCGACTAGCGCAGCCTACAATGAGCAGTTCTTC. This translates into CASSQVATSAAYNEQFF.

The CDR3: CASTSSGATGQYF. The CDR3 DNA reads as TGTGCCAGCACCTCGAGCGGGGCGACGGGCCAGTACTTC. The chain joins TRBV6-5 to TRBJ2-5, with TRBD2 matching over 7 bases. Germline V gene data show CDR1 as MNHEY and CDR2 as SVGAGI. The CDR3 length is 13 residues. J lost 10 bases, V lost 7 bases, and 12 bases had no gene match.